A selection of T cell receptor beta chains follows, all from one sample in a study of CD8 T cells in Susac syndrome. One entry per CDR3 protein, called by TCRdb with MiXCR from the immunoSEQ multiplex PCR reads. The table includes just over 150,000 distinct CDR3 sequences, 95% to 96% detected once. Material for sequencing was CD8+ T cells from PBMCs. The origin of the receptors is a human donor with multiple sclerosis. The CDR3 runs from the conserved cysteine through the conserved F or W. Fields, in order: V gene, clone size, J gene, CDR3 protein. Only part of the rows carry a size: once, few, many, or a class if the clone is expanded.

V: TRBV30
size: -
J: TRBJ1-2
CDR3: CAWSARVPYGYTF

V: TRBV4-1
size: -
J: TRBJ2-2
CDR3: CASSTHTSLGGELFF

V: TRBV9
size: -
J: TRBJ1-1
CDR3: CASSATLDTEAFF

V: TRBV19
size: -
J: TRBJ2-1
CDR3: CASSPGRRRGQQFF

V: TRBV27
size: -
J: TRBJ1-2
CDR3: CASGGPLNYGYTF

V: TRBV29-1
size: -
J: TRBJ2-2
CDR3: CSVEVSTTNTGELFF

V: TRBV12-3/TRBV12-4
size: -
J: TRBJ1-1
CDR3: CASTVGLNTEAFF

V: TRBV19
size: -
J: TRBJ2-1
CDR3: CASSITGRSYNEQFF

V: TRBV20-1
size: -
J: TRBJ2-2
CDR3: CSASISLGGTGELFF

V: TRBV12-3/TRBV12-4
size: -
J: TRBJ2-3
CDR3: CASQTGRPDTQYF

V: TRBV7-2
size: -
J: TRBJ1-2
CDR3: CASSTSGGGGYTF

V: TRBV30
size: -
J: TRBJ2-1
CDR3: CAWSPGTSRYNEQFF

V: TRBV3-1
size: -
J: TRBJ2-7
CDR3: CASSPGGSASPYEQYF

V: TRBV6-6
size: -
J: TRBJ2-1
CDR3: CASGLAYNEQFF

V: TRBV29-1
size: once
J: TRBJ1-1
CDR3: CSVEDLGGTEAFF

V: TRBV27
size: -
J: TRBJ2-2
CDR3: CASSLSPPGGLGELFF

V: TRBV5-6
size: -
J: TRBJ2-1
CDR3: CASSLPTQHEQFF

V: TRBV24-1
size: -
J: TRBJ2-3
CDR3: CATSDPNLNDDTQYF

V: TRBV27
size: -
J: TRBJ1-5
CDR3: CASSPAGDNQPQHF

V: TRBV3-1
size: -
J: TRBJ2-1
CDR3: CASSQVGGAYNEQFF

V: TRBV29-1
size: -
J: TRBJ1-2
CDR3: CSVALDYGYTF

V: TRBV7-9
size: -
J: TRBJ2-3
CDR3: CASSSATVLGTQYF

V: TRBV7-2
size: -
J: TRBJ2-1
CDR3: CASSLGGGTTPNEQFF

V: TRBV12-3/TRBV12-4
size: -
J: TRBJ2-1
CDR3: CASSLVWDTGNEQFF

V: TRBV23-1
size: -
J: TRBJ2-5
CDR3: CASLSWGGRETQYF

V: TRBV30
size: -
J: TRBJ2-2
CDR3: CAWREAGGYTGELFF

V: TRBV13
size: once
J: TRBJ2-4
CDR3: CASKPGTGNIQYF

V: TRBV5-1
size: -
J: TRBJ1-2
CDR3: CASTLTGSVLVYGYTF

V: TRBV7-9
size: -
J: TRBJ2-5
CDR3: CASSFETQYF

V: TRBV27
size: -
J: TRBJ1-5
CDR3: CASGISRSQPQHF

V: TRBV27
size: -
J: TRBJ2-3
CDR3: CASSLTGADTQYF

V: TRBV11-2
size: -
J: TRBJ2-3
CDR3: CASSLVRADTQYF